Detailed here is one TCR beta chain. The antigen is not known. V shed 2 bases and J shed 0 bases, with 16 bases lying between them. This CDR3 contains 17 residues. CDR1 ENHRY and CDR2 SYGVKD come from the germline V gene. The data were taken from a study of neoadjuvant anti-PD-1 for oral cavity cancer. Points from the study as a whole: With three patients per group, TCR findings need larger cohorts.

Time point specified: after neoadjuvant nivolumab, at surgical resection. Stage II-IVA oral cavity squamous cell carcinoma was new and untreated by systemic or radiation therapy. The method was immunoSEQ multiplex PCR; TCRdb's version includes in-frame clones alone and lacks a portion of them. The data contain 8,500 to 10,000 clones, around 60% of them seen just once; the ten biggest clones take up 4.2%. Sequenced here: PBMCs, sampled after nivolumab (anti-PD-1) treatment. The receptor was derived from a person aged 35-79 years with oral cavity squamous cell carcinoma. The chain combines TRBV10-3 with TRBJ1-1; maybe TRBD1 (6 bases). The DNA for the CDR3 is TGTGCCATCAGTGAGACCCCCCGGACAGCAGTGAACACTGAAGCTTTCTTT. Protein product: CAISETPRTAVNTEAFF.